The source of this T cell receptor beta chain is a study of blood T cells in healthy people across ages. On this clonotype: The antigen is not known.

A second PCR, run for roughly 7 to 11 cycles, used a sample-barcoded 5' primer plus a J-beta primer mix. TCRdb re-called the 5' RACE reads with MiXCR, one entry per CDR3 protein. The sample records approximately 850,000 distinct CDR3 sequences, around 45% being singletons. CDR3 length: 16 amino acids. Trimming cost V 1 base and J 5 bases, with 15 bases left between them. Germline-derived CDR1 and CDR2 are SGHTA and FQGNSA. Findings of the study overall: More naive CD4+ cells and higher diversity were found in long-lived than in aged donors. The study found TCR beta diversity correlated strongly with naive T cell percentage.

The people who gave samples were healthy Caucasians from Russia, aged 6 to 90. Per-sample PBMC isolation yielded at least 7 million cells. Sequenced sample: blood. The receptor's source is a man between 60 and 70 years old in good health. The chain has TRBV7-2 and TRBJ1-5; D not resolved. The CDR3 reads CASSLVGVGSYQPQHF. CDR3 nucleotides: TGTGCCAGCAGCTTAGTTGGGGTAGGGAGTTATCAGCCCCAGCATTTT. The variable domain in full, with the rest retrieved from reference TRBV7-2 and TRBJ1-5, is GAGVSQSPSNKVTEKGKDVELRCDPISGHTALYWYRQSLGQGLEFLIYFQGNSAPDKSGLPSDRFSAERTGGSVSTLTIQRTQQEDSAVYLCASSLVGVGSYQPQHFGDGTRLSIL.